The clone carrying this TCR beta chain was observed a few times. Its specificity is unknown. This sample was included in a study of vaccination effects on CD4 cells after COVID-19. After expansion with viral peptide pools in the ViraFEST assay, antigen-specific CD4+ T cells were sequenced. CD4+ T cell isolation took place after 10 days of culture. Absence of prior SARS-CoV-2 infection characterized the vaccine recipients, who showed negative nucleocapsid antibodies. Each well held approximately 2.2 million PBMC cultured with roughly 10 ug/ml peptides and 9.5 to 10 IU/ml IL-2. Broader study findings: Vaccine-induced clones in healthy vaccinees cross-reacted with common cold coronaviruses in only 1 of 255 cases. In the late period after vaccination, infection- and vaccine-induced clones contracted markedly.

TCRdb's copy holds only in-frame clones and misses some; the assay was immunoSEQ multiplex PCR. Among about 65,000 clones listed, less than 85% were seen once. The input for sequencing was CD4+ T cells from PBMCs cultured with HCoV-NL63 spike peptides, taken before COVID-19 vaccination. The TCR comes from a human donor who received a COVID-19 vaccine.

The CDR3 sequence: CASRNTGELFF. The CDR3 bases are TGTGCCAGCCGAAACACCGGGGAGCTGTTTTTT. The rearrangement uses TRBV9 and TRBJ2-2; no firm D call. The germline V and J ends were trimmed by 7 bases and 2 bases, with 3 bases remaining between them. CDR1 SGDLS and CDR2 YYNGEE come from the germline V gene. The CDR3 has 11 amino acids. Complete variable domain (other parts from reference TRBV9 and TRBJ2-2): DSGVTQTPKHLITATGQRVTLRCSPRSGDLSVYWYQQSLDQGLQFLIQYYNGEERAKGNILERFSAQQFPDLHSELNLSSLELGDSALYFCASRNTGELFFGEGSRLTVL.